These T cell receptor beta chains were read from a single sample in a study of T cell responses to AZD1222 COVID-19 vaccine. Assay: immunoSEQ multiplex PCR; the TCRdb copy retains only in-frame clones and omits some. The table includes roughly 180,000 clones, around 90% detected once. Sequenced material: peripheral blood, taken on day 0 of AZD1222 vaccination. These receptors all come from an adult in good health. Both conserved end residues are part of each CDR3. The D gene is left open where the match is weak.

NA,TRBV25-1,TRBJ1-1,CASRIGPQNTEAFF,TGTGCCAGCAGGATCGGGCCGCAGAACACTGAAGCTTTCTTT
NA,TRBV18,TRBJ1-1,CASSPLSLNTEAFF,TGTGCCAGCTCACCACTGTCGTTGAACACTGAAGCTTTCTTT
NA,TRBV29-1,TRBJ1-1,CSAKNTEAFF,TGCAGCGCTAAGAACACTGAAGCTTTCTTT
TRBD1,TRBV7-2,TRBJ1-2,CASSFVSGQGGLLYGYTF,TGTGCCAGTAGCTTCGTCTCAGGACAGGGGGGCCTTTTATATGGCTACACCTTC
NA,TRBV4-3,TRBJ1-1,CASSQDLIQGGLGTEAFF,TGCGCCAGCAGCCAAGATCTGATCCAGGGCGGGCTGGGGACTGAAGCTTTCTTT
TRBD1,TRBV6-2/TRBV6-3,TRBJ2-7,CASSHPGGGTEQYF,TGTGCCAGCAGCCACCCAGGGGGTGGGACCGAGCAGTACTTC
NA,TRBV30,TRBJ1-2,CAWSGDTTSGGYTF,TGTGCCTGGAGTGGGGACACAACTTCAGGAGGCTACACCTTC
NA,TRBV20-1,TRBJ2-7,CSALNSYEQYF,TGCAGTGCCCTTAACTCCTACGAGCAGTACTTC
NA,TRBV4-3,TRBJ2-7,CASSQDLYLGEQYF,TGCGCCAGCAGCCAAGATTTGTACCTCGGGGAGCAGTACTTC
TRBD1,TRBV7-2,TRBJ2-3,CASSPRDRVGTDTQYF,TGTGCCAGCAGCCCCCGGGACAGGGTAGGGACAGATACGCAGTATTTT
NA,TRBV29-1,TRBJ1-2,CSVEDRKGRSNYGYTF,TGCAGCGTTGAAGATCGTAAAGGCCGCTCTAACTATGGCTACACCTTC
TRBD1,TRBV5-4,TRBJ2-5,CASSRGAQGDFRETQYF,TGTGCCAGCAGCAGGGGCGCACAGGGGGACTTTAGAGAGACCCAGTACTTC
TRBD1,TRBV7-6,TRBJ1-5,CASSPTGQGVNQPQHF,TGTGCCAGCAGTCCGACGGGACAGGGGGTCAATCAGCCCCAGCATTTT
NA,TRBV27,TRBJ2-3,CASSLWANTDTQYF,TGTGCCAGCAGTTTATGGGCAAACACAGATACGCAGTATTTT
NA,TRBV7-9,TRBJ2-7,CASSLTRKTYEQYF,TGTGCCAGCAGCTTGACTCGGAAGACCTACGAGCAGTACTTC
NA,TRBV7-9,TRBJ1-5,CASSLDSLHQPQHF,TGTGCCAGCAGCTTGGACAGTCTTCATCAGCCCCAGCATTTT
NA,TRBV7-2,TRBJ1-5,CASSLDRSSQPQHF,TGTGCCAGCAGCTTAGACAGGAGTAGTCAGCCCCAGCATTTT
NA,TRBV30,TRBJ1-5,CAWSPEPNQPQHF,TGTGCCTGGAGTCCCGAACCTAATCAGCCCCAGCATTTT
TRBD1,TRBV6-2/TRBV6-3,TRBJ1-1,CASSYSTGGADSEAFF,TGTGCCAGCAGTTACTCAACAGGGGGCGCGGACTCTGAAGCTTTCTTT
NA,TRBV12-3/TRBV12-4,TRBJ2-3,CASSLEVGDTQYF,TGTGCCAGCAGTTTAGAAGTTGGAGATACGCAGTATTTT
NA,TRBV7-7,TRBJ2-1,CASGNSRNEQFF,TGTGCCAGCGGCAATAGCCGGAATGAGCAGTTCTTC
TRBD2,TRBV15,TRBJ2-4,CATSLLLPGTSGYLAKNIQYF,TGTGCCACCAGCCTACTCCTTCCCGGGACTAGCGGTTATCTAGCCAAAAACATTCAGTACTTC
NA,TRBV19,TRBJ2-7,CASSFSFRGEQYF,TGTGCCAGTAGTTTCTCCTTCCGGGGCGAGCAGTACTTC
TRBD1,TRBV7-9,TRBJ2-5,CASSHTGAEETQYF,TGTGCCAGCAGCCATACAGGGGCGGAAGAGACCCAGTACTTC
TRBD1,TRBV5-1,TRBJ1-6,CASSPGTGASYNSPLHF,TGCGCCAGCAGCCCGGGGACAGGGGCATCCTATAATTCACCCCTCCACTTT